The 25 T cell receptor beta chains given below trace back to one sample, sequenced in a study of OX40 agonist ivuxolimab in advanced cancers. Profiling relied on immunoSEQ multiplex PCR, and the TCRdb table lists in-frame clones only, not all of them. The table records about 41,000 clones, 70% to 85% of them present only once. The sample here was CD4+ or CD8+ T cells sorted from blood, taken in a trial of the OX40 agonist ivuxolimab. The receptor source for this set is an adult with an advanced solid tumor such as melanoma, head and neck, liver or kidney cancer.

The chain joins TRBV11-1 to TRBJ2-7; the D call may be TRBD1 or TRBD2 (5 bases each). Trimming took 6 bases from V and 8 from J, leaving 26 bases between them. This CDR3 contains 16 residues. Germline lookup yields CDR1 SGHAT and CDR2 FQDESV (reference sequence). The CDR3 coding sequence is TGTGCCAGCAGTCCGAGTTTGGGGACCCGTAACAGAAAGCAGTACTTC. Amino acid sequence: CASSPSLGTRNRKQYF.

This chain joins TRBV5-1 and TRBJ1-2, with D unresolved. Germline V CDR1 and CDR2: SGHRS, YFSETQ. The ends were cut back, 0 bases at V and 0 bases at J, with 9 bases in the middle. The CDR3 spans 15 residues. The CDR3 DNA reads as TGCGCCAGCAGCTTGGATAGGGAAACTAACTATGGCTACACCTTC. Its protein product is CASSLDRETNYGYTF.

The chain carries TRBV30 and TRBJ1-5; 10 positions match TRBD1. V was pared by 0 bases and J by 2 bases, with 4 bases of the junction left unmatched. The germline gives CDR1 GTSNPN, CDR2 SVGIG (reference sequence). The CDR3 loop spans 16 amino acids. The CDR3 protein is CAWSVGGTGGNQPQHF. In DNA form, the CDR3 reads TGTGCCTGGAGTGTAGGTGGGACAGGGGGCAATCAGCCCCAGCATTTT.

J is TRBJ1-4 and V is TRBV6-5, with 10 bases identical to TRBD1. Germline V gene data show CDR1 as MNHEY and CDR2 as SVGAGI. There are 14 residues in the CDR3. Trimming at V came to 6 bases and at J to 5 bases, leaving 3 bases not matched to a gene. The chain's CDR3 is CASRTGQGNEKLFF. The CDR3 nucleotides are TGTGCCAGCAGGACGGGACAGGGGAATGAAAAACTGTTTTTT.

The rearrangement uses TRBV6-5 and TRBJ2-5; D is perhaps TRBD1 or TRBD2 (5 bases each). CDR1 and CDR2 from the germline V gene are MNHEY and SVGAGI. Trimming took off 4 bases at V and 4 bases at J, with 16 bases between the two ends. CDR3 length equals 15 residues. The CDR3 spells CASSWSAGTRETQYF. CDR3 bases: TGTGCCAGCAGTTGGTCCGCAGGGACGAGAGAGACCCAGTACTTC.

This clone was seen just once. V and J are TRBV5-6 and TRBJ2-2; weak D call: TRBD2 (6 bases). V was pared by 7 bases and J by 0 bases, with 10 bases between. In germline, CDR1 is SGHDT, CDR2 YYEEEE. The CDR3 extends over 14 amino acids. DNA for the CDR3: TGTGCCAGCGGGAGGACTTCGAACACCGGGGAGCTGTTTTTT. Its translation: CASGRTSNTGELFF.

The genes are TRBV7-2 and TRBJ2-7, with a tentative D call TRBD2 (6 bases). Trimming pared 0 bases from V and 1 base from J, leaving 10 bases between. CDR3 length equals 15 residues. Germline V gene data show CDR1 as SGHTA and CDR2 as FQGNSA. The CDR3 DNA follows: TGTGCCAGCAGCTTAGCAGCCGGGAGTTCCTACGAGCAGTACTTC. Translated, it gives CASSLAAGSSYEQYF.

The V and J genes are TRBV29-1 and TRBJ2-7, with 8 nucleotides matching TRBD1. CDR3 size: 14 residues. The germline gives CDR1 SQVTM, CDR2 ANQGSEA. Trimming at V came to 4 bases and at J to 1 base, leaving 6 bases not matched to a gene. The CDR3 DNA is TGCAGCGTTGCCGGGCAGGGGGCATCCTACGAGCAGTACTTC. It specifies CSVAGQGASYEQYF.

V is TRBV6-1 and J is TRBJ2-1; D is unresolved. The germline V gene encodes CDR1 MNHNS and CDR2 SASEGT. This CDR3 has 12 amino acids. The V gene lost 6 bases and the J gene lost 13 bases, with 16 bases spanning the gap. In nucleotides, the CDR3 is TGTGCCAGCAGCGTTGGGAACATCCGACAGTTCTTC. It yields the protein CASSVGNIRQFF.

The sample holds a few counts of this clone. This rearrangement joins TRBV2 to TRBJ2-7; 10 bases agree with TRBD1. Trimming cost V 4 bases and J 5 bases; bases outside gene matches: 2. The CDR3 runs to 13 residues. Germline assignment: CDR1 SNHLY and CDR2 FYNNEI. The CDR3, as DNA: TGTGCCAGCAGTGCCGGGACAGGGGACGAGCAGTACTTC. Protein sequence: CASSAGTGDEQYF.

The genes are TRBV5-1 and TRBJ2-7; no clear D. This CDR3 is built from 15 residues. CDR1 and CDR2 from the germline V gene are SGHRS and YFSETQ. V lost 3 bases to trimming and J lost 2 bases, with 15 bases between them. CDR3 bases: TGCGCCAGCAGCTCTAACCCCGGACCTACCTACGAGCAGTACTTC. This translates into CASSSNPGPTYEQYF.

The V call is TRBV4-2, the J call TRBJ2-7; D tentatively reads TRBD1 or TRBD2 (5 bases each). The germline V gene encodes CDR1 LGHNA and CDR2 YNFKEQ. The V gene lost 4 bases and the J gene lost 0 bases, with 19 bases spanning the gap. The CDR3 has 17 amino acids. The CDR3 region has the DNA TGTGCCAGCAGCCCCTACCTGGGGGTTCTAAGCTCCTACGAGCAGTACTTC. This gives the protein CASSPYLGVLSSYEQYF.

The J gene is TRBJ2-7, the V gene TRBV14; 14 bases are a match to TRBD2. V lost 5 bases to trimming and J lost 7 bases; unmatched junction nucleotides: 10. Germline V gene lookup returns CDR1 SGHDN and CDR2 FVKESK. The CDR3 extends over 16 amino acids. CDR3 sequence reads: CASSGRGTSGSNEQYF. CDR3 DNA sequence: TGTGCCAGCAGCGGCCGAGGGACTAGCGGGAGTAATGAGCAGTACTTC.

This clone was picked up a small number of times. The V call is TRBV27, the J call TRBJ1-6, with TRBD1 as a possible D gene (5 bases). The CDR3 is 12 amino acids. The germline V and J ends were trimmed by 8 bases and 10 bases, with 12 bases remaining between them. Germline V CDR1 and CDR2: MNHEY, SMNVEV (reference sequence). The CDR3 nucleotides read TGTGCCAGCGGCCCGGGGGGGTCACCCCTCCACTTT. Residues: CASGPGGSPLHF.

CDR3 nucleotides: TGTGCCAGCAGCCCCGGGACTTCCAATTCACCCCTCCACTTT. Translated: CASSPGTSNSPLHF. The chain employs TRBV5-6 and TRBJ1-6, with D perhaps TRBD1 (5 bases). Germline V gene sequence: CDR1 SGHDT, CDR2 YYEEEE. CDR3 length: 14 residues. V was clipped by 4 bases and J by 7 bases, with 12 bases between them.

CDR3 coding DNA: TGTGCCAGCAGCTTAGAAAGGAGCAATCAGCCCCAGCATTTT. It translates to CASSLERSNQPQHF. The V call is TRBV7-8, the J call TRBJ1-5; D unclear. CDR1 is SGHVS, CDR2 FQNEAQ, per germline. V was cut by 1 base and J by 1 base, with 5 bases left in between. The CDR3 contains 14 residues.

The chain couples TRBV29-1 to TRBJ2-1; TRBD1 matches 7 bases. CDR1 SQVTM and CDR2 ANQGSEA come from the germline V gene. The CDR3 contains 17 residues. V shed 6 bases and J 4 bases; nucleotides not matched to a gene: 18. The CDR3 region has the DNA TGCAGCGTCGAGGATCCTACCGGGACAGAGTTTTACAATGAGCAGTTCTTC. Residues: CSVEDPTGTEFYNEQFF.

The table lists this clone with a count of one. The V gene is TRBV7-9, the J gene TRBJ2-1; no clear D gene. The CDR3 has 15 amino acids. The V end lost 5 bases, the J end lost 7 bases, and 18 bases lay between the germline ends. Germline V gene lookup returns CDR1 SEHNR and CDR2 FQNEAQ (reference sequence). CDR3 sequence: CASSPRTGHGNEQFF. The CDR3 DNA is TGTGCCAGCAGCCCTAGGACGGGCCATGGGAATGAGCAGTTCTTC.

V and J are TRBV6-1 and TRBJ1-1; no clear D gene. Germline CDR1 and CDR2: MNHNS and SASEGT. The ends were cut back, 5 bases at V and 1 base at J, with 11 bases in the middle. CDR3 size: 14 residues. The CDR3 DNA sequence: TGTGCCAGCAGTATTTCCAGGCCGAACACTGAAGCTTTCTTT. Protein: CASSISRPNTEAFF.

About this clone: The DNA is left out, because the CDR3 cannot be placed on it with certainty; the CDR3 is given as TCRdb lists it. The chain recombines TRBV21-1 with TRBJ2-7; the D call in the table, TRBD1, was not verified against the DNA. TRBV21-1 is noted as a pseudogene. The CDR3 totals 15 residues, both ends included. Here the CDR3 reads CASRWGQGAAYEQYF.

The V and J genes are TRBV7-9 and TRBJ1-2; D is unresolved. V lost 10 bases and J 4 bases, leaving 13 bases between the germline ends. This CDR3 has 12 residues. CDR1 is SEHNR and CDR2 is FQNEAQ in the germline V gene (reference sequence). The chain's CDR3 is CATLWEGYGYTF. The CDR3 DNA follows: TGTGCCACCCTATGGGAGGGCTATGGCTACACCTTC.

The V and J genes are TRBV6-5 and TRBJ1-1; D might be TRBD1 (6 bases). Germline CDR1 MNHEY, CDR2 SVGAGI. The ends were cut back, 7 bases at V and 1 base at J, with 13 bases in the middle. The CDR3 runs 14 residues. CDR3 residues: CASTIGGANTEAFF. Here the CDR3 DNA reads TGTGCCAGCACCATAGGGGGGGCGAACACTGAAGCTTTCTTT.

The CDR3 DNA is TGTGCCAGCAGCTTTTCTAGCTTGGGGTCCTACAATGAGCAGTTCTTC. Translating gives CASSFSSLGSYNEQFF. This chain links TRBV7-2 with TRBJ2-1, with a possible D match to TRBD2 (5 bases). This CDR3 has 16 amino acids. Deletions cut 3 bases from V and 1 base from J, with 13 bases between. Germline V lookup: CDR1 SGHTA, CDR2 FQGNSA.

In regard to this clone: At one of its ends the junction is not consistent with the germline gene, which may arise from a read error. DNA of the CDR3: TGTGCCAGCAGCTCGCCGGTGGGCCTGAGCTACAATGAGCAGTTCTTC. Its translation: CASSSPVGLSYNEQFF. The chain joins TRBV5-1 to TRBJ2-1; D unresolved. The CDR3 runs to 16 residues. Germline CDR1 SGHRS, CDR2 YFSETQ. The full variable domain, in which reference TRBV5-1 and TRBJ2-1 provide the parts outside the CDR3, is KAGVTQTPRYLIKTRGQQVTLSCSPISGHRSVSWYQQTPGQGLQFLFEYFSETQRNKGNFPGRFSGRQFSNSRSEMNVSTLELGDSALYLCASSSPVGLSYNEQFFGPGTRLTVL.

This chain links TRBV19 with TRBJ2-5; D might be TRBD1 or TRBD2, each matching 6 bases. The CDR3 spans 15 residues. Germline V gene lookup returns CDR1 LNHDA and CDR2 SQIVND (reference sequence). V was shortened by 4 bases and J by 5 bases, with 17 bases between the two germline ends. The CDR3 DNA is TGTGCCAGTAGTACTACGGGGGCAGGGGCGGAGACCCAGTACTTC. Translating gives CASSTTGAGAETQYF.